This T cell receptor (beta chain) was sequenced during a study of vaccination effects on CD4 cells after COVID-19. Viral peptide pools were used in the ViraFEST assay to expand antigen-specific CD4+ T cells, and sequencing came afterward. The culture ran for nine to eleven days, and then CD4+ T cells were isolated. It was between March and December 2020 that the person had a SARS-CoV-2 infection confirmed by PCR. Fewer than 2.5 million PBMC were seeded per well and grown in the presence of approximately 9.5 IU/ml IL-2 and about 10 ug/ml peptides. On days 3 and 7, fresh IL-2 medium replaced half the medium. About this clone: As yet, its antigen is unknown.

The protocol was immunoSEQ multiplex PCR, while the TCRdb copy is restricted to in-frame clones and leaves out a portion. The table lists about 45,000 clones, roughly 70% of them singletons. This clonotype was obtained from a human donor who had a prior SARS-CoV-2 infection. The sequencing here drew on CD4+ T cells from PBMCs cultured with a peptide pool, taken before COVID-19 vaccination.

CDR3 amino acids: CASSPGTTYGYTF. The CDR3 DNA reads TGTGCCAGCTCGCCCGGGACAACCTATGGCTACACCTTC. This chain uses TRBV18 with TRBJ1-2; D might be TRBD1 (6 bases). CDR3 size: 13 residues. V was shortened by 6 bases and J by 4 bases, with 12 bases between the two germline ends. Looked up from germline, CDR1 is KGHSH and CDR2 is LQKENI.